The entry that follows covers one T cell receptor beta chain sequence. CDR1 is SNHLY, CDR2 FYNNEI, per germline. V shed 8 bases and J shed 1 base, with 8 bases lying between them. CDR3 length equals 12 residues. Enrolled during active infection, Seattle patients were then followed longitudinally. Methods used by the authors: The authors estimated nucleated cell counts from reference gene primer amplification. The table came from immunoSEQ multiplex PCR; TCRdb's copy has only in-frame clones and leaves some out. V and J calls and clone size are copied from that table; D and trimming were computed from the DNA. The profile covers about 370,000 clones, with about 89% appearing a single time and around 2.8% taken by the ten largest. The data were taken from a study of blood T cell repertoires in COVID-19. Across the whole study: COVID-19 samples, acute and convalescent, were from the United States, Italy and Spain.

This chain joins TRBV2 and TRBJ1-1, with D tentatively TRBD1 (5 bases). Source material: peripheral blood. The TCR comes from a woman in her 30s with COVID-19, enrolled during active disease. CDR3 nucleotide sequence: TGTGCCAGCGTGGACAAGAACACTGAAGCTTTCTTT. This codes for CASVDKNTEAFF.